Listed below are T cell receptor beta chains from one sample, sequenced in a study of shared clonotypes between healthy human individuals. Assay used: immunoSEQ multiplex PCR; TCRdb lists only in-frame clones, some missing. Here the sample spans some 2,500,000 clones, more than 85% being singletons. Sequencing was performed on naive CD4+ T cells from PBMCs. The receptors stem from a young man in good health. Some clones in this sample may be carry-over from other donors' samples. Each CDR3 is given with its conserved first and last residue. A D gene is named only where the DNA matches it firmly. A row's size may be missing; if present it is once, few, many or a size class.

j_call clone_size d_call v_call cdr3_nt cdr3_aa
TRBJ2-1 NA NA TRBV29-1 TGCAGCGTTGTACGGGACACGTACAATGAGCAGTTCTTC CSVVRDTYNEQFF
TRBJ2-1 NA TRBD2 TRBV7-2 TGTGCCAGCAGCCTGCTTGGGGGGGGACTAGCGGGACTCAATGAGCAGTTCTTC CASSLLGGGLAGLNEQFF
TRBJ2-7 NA NA TRBV25-1 TGTGCCAGCCGTAGGGGACCAAGCTACGAGCAGTACTTC CASRRGPSYEQYF
TRBJ2-7 NA NA TRBV7-2 TGTGCCAGCAGCTTATTCAGTGCCCTAAATCCCCCCTACGAGCAGTACTTC CASSLFSALNPPYEQYF
TRBJ2-1 NA NA TRBV7-2 TGTGCCAGCCTCACTGCCTACGGGGGGCAAGGGCAGTTCTTC CASLTAYGGQGQFF
TRBJ2-6 once TRBD1 TRBV27 TGTGCCATCGGACAGGGGGTTCCCGGGGCCAACGTCCTGACTTTC CAIGQGVPGANVLTF
TRBJ2-4 NA NA TRBV2 TGTGCCAGCAGTGAAGAGGGAAACATTCAGTACTTC CASSEEGNIQYF
TRBJ2-7 NA NA TRBV21-1 TGTGCCAGCAGCAAAGCGACAGTCTACGAGCAGTACTTC CASSKATVYEQYF
TRBJ1-1 NA NA TRBV28 TGTGCCAGCAGTTCAAGCACTGAAGCTTTCTTT CASSSSTEAFF
TRBJ1-1 NA TRBD1 TRBV5-6 TGTGCCAGCGAGGCTACAGGGGGCAACCTTCTGAACACTGAAGCTTTCTTT CASEATGGNLLNTEAFF
TRBJ2-7 NA NA TRBV18 TGTGCCAGCTCACCCCCGGACATATCCCACGAGCAGTACTTC CASSPPDISHEQYF
TRBJ2-4 NA TRBD2 TRBV18 TGTGCCAGCTCACCACTGCAGTTAACCGGGACTAGCGGTTGGGGGGCCAAAAACATTCAGTACTTC CASSPLQLTGTSGWGAKNIQYF
TRBJ2-2 NA TRBD1 TRBV28 TGTGCCAGCAGAACTCCGGGACAGGGGGCCACCGGGGAGCTGTTTTTT CASRTPGQGATGELFF
TRBJ2-7 NA TRBD1 TRBV28 TGTGCCAGCCGGACAGGAATCTCCTACGAGCAGTACTTC CASRTGISYEQYF
TRBJ2-4 NA NA TRBV7-2 TGTGCCAGCAGCTTAGATAGAGGGGGAAAGATTCAGTACTTC CASSLDRGGKIQYF
TRBJ1-1 NA NA TRBV6-5 TGTGCCAGCAACGACAGGTCCATGAACACTGAAGCTTTCTTT CASNDRSMNTEAFF
TRBJ1-1 NA NA TRBV18 TGTGCCAGCTCACCACCGAGTGGGGGGCAAACTGAAGCTTTCTTT CASSPPSGGQTEAFF
TRBJ1-1 NA NA TRBV4-2 TGTGCCAGCAGCCAAGATTACGGACATTACACTGAAGCTTTCTTT CASSQDYGHYTEAFF
TRBJ2-7 NA TRBD1 TRBV5-1 TGCGCCAGCAGCATGGGACAGGGAACCTACGAGCAGTACTTC CASSMGQGTYEQYF
TRBJ1-2 NA NA TRBV15 TGTGCCACCAGCACCGAGCTTCTTCAGGGCTACACCTTC CATSTELLQGYTF
TRBJ2-7 NA NA TRBV28 TGTGCCAGCAGTTACCCAGGTTTCCAGTACGAGCAGTACTTC CASSYPGFQYEQYF
TRBJ2-7 NA NA TRBV7-2 TGTGCCAGCAGCTTAGATCGGATGTCCTACGAGCAGTACTTC CASSLDRMSYEQYF
TRBJ1-5 NA TRBD1 TRBV30 TGTGCCTGGGCCGAGGACAGGAGCCAGCCCCAGCATTTT CAWAEDRSQPQHF
TRBJ2-3 once TRBD2 TRBV5-4 TGTGCCAGCAGCTTGGTGATGGGAGGGCCCGCGTCAGATACGCAGTATTTT CASSLVMGGPASDTQYF
TRBJ2-2 NA NA TRBV7-6 TGTGCCAGCAGCTTCGCGGGGCTGATGAACACCGGGGAGCTGTTTTTT CASSFAGLMNTGELFF
TRBJ1-5 once TRBD1 TRBV6-1 TGTGCCAGCAGTGACCCACAGGGGACGAGCAATCAGCCCCAGCATTTT CASSDPQGTSNQPQHF
TRBJ2-2 few NA TRBV11-3 TGTGCCAGCAGCCTGAGTACCGGGGAGCTGTTTTTT CASSLSTGELFF